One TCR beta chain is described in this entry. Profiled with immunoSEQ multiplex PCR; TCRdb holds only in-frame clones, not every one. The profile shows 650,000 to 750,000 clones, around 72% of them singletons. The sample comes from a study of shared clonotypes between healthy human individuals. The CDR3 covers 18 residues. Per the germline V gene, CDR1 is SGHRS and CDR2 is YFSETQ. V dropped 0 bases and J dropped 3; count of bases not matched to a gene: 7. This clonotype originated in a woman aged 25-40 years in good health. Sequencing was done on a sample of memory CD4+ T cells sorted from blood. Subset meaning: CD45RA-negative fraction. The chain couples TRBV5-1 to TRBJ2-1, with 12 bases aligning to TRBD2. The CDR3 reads CASSLGETSGSSYNEQFF. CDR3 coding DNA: TGCGCCAGCAGCTTGGGCGAGACTAGCGGGAGTAGCTACAATGAGCAGTTCTTC.